The rows below give T cell receptor beta chains drawn from one sample of a study of T cells expressing NK-cell markers. Each CDR3 protein gets one entry in TCRdb, which reprocessed the 5' RACE reads and gives no DNA. This sample's clone table lists roughly 280,000 distinct CDR3 sequences. The specimen sequenced was blood T cells: a sorted CD56 or NKG2C T cell subset, CD4+ or CD8+ T cells, or bulk PBMC T cells (not recorded which). The receptors stem from a man between 18 and 35 years old in good health. CDR3s include the opening cysteine and the closing phenylalanine or tryptophan.

V gene,J gene,CDR3 protein
TRBV2,TRBJ1-5,CASQRDGPQHF
TRBV5-1,TRBJ2-7,CASSLLEFREQYF
TRBV7-8,TRBJ1-3,CASSLSTGGNTIYF
TRBV28,TRBJ2-3,CASSILAGGIDTQYF
TRBV10-3,TRBJ2-3,CAISERLAGLSDTQYF
TRBV9,TRBJ1-1,CASSVPLVGNTEAFF
TRBV9,TRBJ2-1,CASSVADSLRRNEQFF
TRBV20-1,TRBJ1-3,CSARDLYRGNTIYF
TRBV10-3,TRBJ2-3,CAISERGRVEVRDTQYF
TRBV20-1,TRBJ2-1,CSASRQGARDEQFF
TRBV4-1,TRBJ2-3,CASSQGTSGSTDTQYF
TRBV7-8,TRBJ2-2,CASSSTGPSTGELFF